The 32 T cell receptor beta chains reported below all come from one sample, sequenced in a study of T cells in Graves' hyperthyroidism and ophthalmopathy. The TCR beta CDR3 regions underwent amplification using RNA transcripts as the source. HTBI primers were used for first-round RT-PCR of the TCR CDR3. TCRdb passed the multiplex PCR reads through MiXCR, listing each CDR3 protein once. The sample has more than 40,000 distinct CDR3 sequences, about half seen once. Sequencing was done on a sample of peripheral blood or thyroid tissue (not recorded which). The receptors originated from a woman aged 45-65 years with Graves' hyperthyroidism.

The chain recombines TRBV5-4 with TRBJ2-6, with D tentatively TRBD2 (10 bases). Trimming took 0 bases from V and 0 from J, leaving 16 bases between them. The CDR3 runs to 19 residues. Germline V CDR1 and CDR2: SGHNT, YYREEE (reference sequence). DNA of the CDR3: TGTGCCAGCAGCTTGGTACTAGCGGGACAGGGCTCTGGGGCCAACGTCCTGACTTTC. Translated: CASSLVLAGQGSGANVLTF.

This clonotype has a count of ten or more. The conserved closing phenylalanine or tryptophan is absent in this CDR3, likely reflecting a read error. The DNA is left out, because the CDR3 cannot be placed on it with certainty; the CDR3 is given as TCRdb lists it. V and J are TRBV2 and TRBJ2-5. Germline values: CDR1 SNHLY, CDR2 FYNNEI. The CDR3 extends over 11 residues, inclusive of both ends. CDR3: CASRDWAERYL.

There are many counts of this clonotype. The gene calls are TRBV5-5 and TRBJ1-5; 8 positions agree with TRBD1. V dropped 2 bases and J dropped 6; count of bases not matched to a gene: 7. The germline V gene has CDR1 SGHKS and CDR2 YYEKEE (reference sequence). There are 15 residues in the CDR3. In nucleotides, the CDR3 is TGTGCCAGCAGCTTAGGACAGGGACGGGGTCAGCCCCAGCATTTT. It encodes CASSLGQGRGQPQHF.

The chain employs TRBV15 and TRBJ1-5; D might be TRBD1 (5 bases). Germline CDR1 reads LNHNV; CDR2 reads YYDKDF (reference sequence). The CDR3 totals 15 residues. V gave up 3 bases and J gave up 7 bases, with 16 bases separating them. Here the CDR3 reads CATSSERGSNQPQHF. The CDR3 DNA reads TGTGCCACCAGCAGTGAACGGGGGTCGAACCAGCCCCAGCATTTT.

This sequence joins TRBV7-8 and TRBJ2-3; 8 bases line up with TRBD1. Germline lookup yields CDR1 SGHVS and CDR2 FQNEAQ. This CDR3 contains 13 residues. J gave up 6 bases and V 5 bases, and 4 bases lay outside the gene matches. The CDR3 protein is CASSPQGADTQYF. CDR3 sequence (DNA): TGTGCCAGCAGCCCCCAGGGGGCGGATACGCAGTATTTT.

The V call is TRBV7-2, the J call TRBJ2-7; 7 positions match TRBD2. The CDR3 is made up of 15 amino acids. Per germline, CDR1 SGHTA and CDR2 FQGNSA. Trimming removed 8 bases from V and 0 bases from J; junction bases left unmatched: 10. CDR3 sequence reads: CASAKTSSHSYEQYF. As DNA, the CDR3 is TGTGCCAGCGCGAAGACTAGCAGCCACTCCTACGAGCAGTACTTC. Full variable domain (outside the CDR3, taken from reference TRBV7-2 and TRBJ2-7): GAGVSQSPSNKVTEKGKDVELRCDPISGHTALYWYRQSLGQGLEFLIYFQGNSAPDKSGLPSDRFSAERTGGSVSTLTIQRTQQEDSAVYLCASAKTSSHSYEQYFGPGTRLTVT.

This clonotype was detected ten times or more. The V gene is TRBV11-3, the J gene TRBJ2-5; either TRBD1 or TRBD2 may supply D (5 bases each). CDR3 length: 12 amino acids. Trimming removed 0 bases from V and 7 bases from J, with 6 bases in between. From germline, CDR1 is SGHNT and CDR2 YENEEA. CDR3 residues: CASSLDGGTQYF. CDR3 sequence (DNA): TGTGCCAGCAGCTTAGATGGGGGGACCCAGTACTTC.

The chain's CDR3 is CAISERGGAAGANVLTF. As DNA, the CDR3 is TGTGCCATCAGTGAGAGAGGAGGGGCAGCTGGGGCCAACGTCCTGACTTTC. The chain links TRBV10-3 to TRBJ2-6; D possibly corresponds to TRBD2 (6 bases). The germline gives CDR1 ENHRY, CDR2 SYGVKD. The CDR3 is made up of 17 amino acids. Trimming removed 2 bases at V and 2 bases at J, with 13 bases between.

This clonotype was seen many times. CDR3 nucleotide sequence: TGTGCCAGCAGCCTGCCACCGGGACAGGGGGCCGGAGAGACCCAGTACTTC. Translating it yields CASSLPPGQGAGETQYF. The J gene is TRBJ2-5, the V gene TRBV5-8; 12 bases are shared with TRBD1. In germline, CDR1 is SGHTS, CDR2 YDEGEE. The CDR3 totals 17 residues. V dropped 4 bases and J dropped 4; count of bases not matched to a gene: 11.

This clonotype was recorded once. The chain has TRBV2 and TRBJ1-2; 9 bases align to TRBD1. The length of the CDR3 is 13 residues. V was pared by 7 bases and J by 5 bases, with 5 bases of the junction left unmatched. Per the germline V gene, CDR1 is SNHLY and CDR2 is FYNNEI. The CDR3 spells CASKQGTGYGYTF. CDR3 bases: TGTGCCAGCAAGCAAGGGACAGGGTATGGCTACACCTTC. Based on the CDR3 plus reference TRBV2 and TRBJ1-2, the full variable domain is EPEVTQTPSHQVTQMGQEVILRCVPISNHLYFYWYRQILGQKVEFLVSFYNNEISEKSEIFDDQFSVERPDGSNFTLKIRSTKLEDSAMYFCASKQGTGYGYTFGSGTRLTVV.

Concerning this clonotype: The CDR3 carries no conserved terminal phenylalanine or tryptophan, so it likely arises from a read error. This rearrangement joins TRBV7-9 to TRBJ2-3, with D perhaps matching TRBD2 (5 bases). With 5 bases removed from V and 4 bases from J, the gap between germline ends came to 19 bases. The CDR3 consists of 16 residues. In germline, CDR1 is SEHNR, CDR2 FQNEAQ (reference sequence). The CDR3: CASSQDGGGRADTQYL. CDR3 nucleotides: TGTGCCAGCAGCCAAGATGGAGGCGGGCGAGCAGATACGCAGTATCTT.

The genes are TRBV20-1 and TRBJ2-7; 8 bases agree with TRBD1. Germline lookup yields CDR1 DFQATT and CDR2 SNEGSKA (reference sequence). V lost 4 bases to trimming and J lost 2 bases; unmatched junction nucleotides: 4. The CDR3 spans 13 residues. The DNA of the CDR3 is TGCAGTGCTACCGGGACAGGCCCCTACGAGCAGTACTTC. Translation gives CSATGTGPYEQYF.

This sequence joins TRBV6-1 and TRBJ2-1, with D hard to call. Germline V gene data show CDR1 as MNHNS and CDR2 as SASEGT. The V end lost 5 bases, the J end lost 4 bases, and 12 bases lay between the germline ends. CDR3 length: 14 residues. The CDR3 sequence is CASSYSPVYNEQFF. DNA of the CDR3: TGTGCCAGCAGTTACTCCCCCGTATACAATGAGCAGTTCTTC.

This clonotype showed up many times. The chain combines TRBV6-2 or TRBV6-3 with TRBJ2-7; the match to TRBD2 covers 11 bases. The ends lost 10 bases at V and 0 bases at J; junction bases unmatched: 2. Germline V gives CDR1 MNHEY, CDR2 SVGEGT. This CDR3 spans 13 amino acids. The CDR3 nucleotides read TGTGCCACCGGACTAGCGGGCTCCTACGAGCAGTACTTC. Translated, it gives CATGLAGSYEQYF.

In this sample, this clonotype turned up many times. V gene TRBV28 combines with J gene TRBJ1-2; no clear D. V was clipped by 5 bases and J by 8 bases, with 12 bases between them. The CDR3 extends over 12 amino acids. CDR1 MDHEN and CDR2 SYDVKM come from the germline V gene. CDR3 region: CASSGLVWGYTF. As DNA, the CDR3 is TGTGCCAGCAGTGGACTTGTTTGGGGCTACACCTTC.

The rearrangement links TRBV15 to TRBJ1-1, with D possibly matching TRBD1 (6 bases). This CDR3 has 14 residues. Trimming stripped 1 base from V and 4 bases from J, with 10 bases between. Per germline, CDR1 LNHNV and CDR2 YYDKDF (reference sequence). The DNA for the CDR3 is TGTGCCACCAGCAGAGTCGGGGGCATCACTGAAGCTTTCTTT. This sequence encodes CATSRVGGITEAFF.

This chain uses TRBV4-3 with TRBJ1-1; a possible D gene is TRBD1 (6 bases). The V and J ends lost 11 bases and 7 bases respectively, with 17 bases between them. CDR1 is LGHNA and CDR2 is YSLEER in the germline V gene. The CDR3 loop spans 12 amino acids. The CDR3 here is CASTRTAREAFF. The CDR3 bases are TGCGCCTCTACCCGGACAGCCCGTGAAGCTTTCTTT.

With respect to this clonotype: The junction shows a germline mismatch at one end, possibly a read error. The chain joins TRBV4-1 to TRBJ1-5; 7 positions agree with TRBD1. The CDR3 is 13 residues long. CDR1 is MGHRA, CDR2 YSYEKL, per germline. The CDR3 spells CASSPLPGQKRRF. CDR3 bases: TGCGCCAGCAGCCCGCTCCCGGGACAGAAACGGCGTTTT.

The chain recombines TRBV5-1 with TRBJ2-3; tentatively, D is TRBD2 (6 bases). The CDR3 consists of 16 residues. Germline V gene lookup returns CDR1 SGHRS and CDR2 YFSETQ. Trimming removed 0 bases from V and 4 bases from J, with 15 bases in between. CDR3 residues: CASSLAGSGGADTQYF. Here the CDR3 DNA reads TGCGCCAGCAGCTTGGCCGGAAGCGGAGGGGCAGATACGCAGTATTTT.

The CDR3 sequence: CSARDVGRPYEQYF. In nucleotides, the CDR3 is TGCAGTGCTAGAGATGTGGGCAGGCCCTACGAGCAGTACTTC. V usage is TRBV20-1 and J usage is TRBJ2-7; D not certain. Germline-derived CDR1 and CDR2 are DFQATT and SNEGSKA (reference sequence). Trimming cost V 0 bases and J 2 bases, with 11 bases left between them. CDR3 length: 14 amino acids.

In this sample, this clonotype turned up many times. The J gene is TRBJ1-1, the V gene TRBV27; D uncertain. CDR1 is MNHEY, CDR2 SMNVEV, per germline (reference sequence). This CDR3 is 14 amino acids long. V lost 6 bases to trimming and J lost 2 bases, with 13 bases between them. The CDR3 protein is CASSPTEANTEAFF. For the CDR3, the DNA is TGTGCCAGCAGCCCAACGGAGGCTAACACTGAAGCTTTCTTT.

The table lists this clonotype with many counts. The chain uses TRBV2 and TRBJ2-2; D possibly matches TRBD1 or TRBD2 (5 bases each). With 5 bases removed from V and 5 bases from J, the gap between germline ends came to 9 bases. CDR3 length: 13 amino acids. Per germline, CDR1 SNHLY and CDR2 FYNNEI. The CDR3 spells CASSRDETGELFF. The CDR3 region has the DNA TGTGCCAGCAGTCGGGACGAGACCGGGGAGCTGTTTTTT.

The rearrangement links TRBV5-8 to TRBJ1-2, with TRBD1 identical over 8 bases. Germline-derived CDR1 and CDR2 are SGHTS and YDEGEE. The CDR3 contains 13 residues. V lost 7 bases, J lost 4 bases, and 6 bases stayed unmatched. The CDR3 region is CASGRDRPYGYTF. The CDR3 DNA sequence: TGTGCCAGCGGGCGGGACAGGCCCTATGGCTACACCTTC.

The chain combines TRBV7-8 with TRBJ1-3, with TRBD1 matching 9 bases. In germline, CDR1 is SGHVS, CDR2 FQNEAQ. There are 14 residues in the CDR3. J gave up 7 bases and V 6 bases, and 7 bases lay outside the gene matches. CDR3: CASSPRDRANTIYF. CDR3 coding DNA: TGTGCCAGCAGTCCCCGGGACAGGGCGAACACCATATATTTT.

The CDR3 DNA is TGCAGCGTAGAGGGGGGTTACACTGAAGCTTTCTTT. Translation: CSVEGGYTEAFF. The chain recombines TRBV29-1 with TRBJ1-1; D is perhaps TRBD1 (6 bases). The germline gives CDR1 SQVTM, CDR2 ANQGSEA. This CDR3 has 12 amino acids. The V and J ends lost 6 bases and 3 bases respectively, with 11 bases between them.

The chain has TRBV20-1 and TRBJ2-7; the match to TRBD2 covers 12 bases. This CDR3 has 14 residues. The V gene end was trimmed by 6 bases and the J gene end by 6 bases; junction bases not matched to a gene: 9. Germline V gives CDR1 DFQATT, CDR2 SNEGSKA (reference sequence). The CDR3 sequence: CSAGRTSGTGEQYF. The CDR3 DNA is TGCAGTGCCGGCCGGACTAGCGGGACGGGCGAGCAGTACTTC.

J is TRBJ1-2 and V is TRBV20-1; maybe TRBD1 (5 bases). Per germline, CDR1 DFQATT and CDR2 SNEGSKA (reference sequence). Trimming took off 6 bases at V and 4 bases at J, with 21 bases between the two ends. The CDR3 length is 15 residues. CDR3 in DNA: TGCAGTGCAGCCCTGACGCGTGGGACGGCCTATGGCTACACCTTC. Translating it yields CSAALTRGTAYGYTF.

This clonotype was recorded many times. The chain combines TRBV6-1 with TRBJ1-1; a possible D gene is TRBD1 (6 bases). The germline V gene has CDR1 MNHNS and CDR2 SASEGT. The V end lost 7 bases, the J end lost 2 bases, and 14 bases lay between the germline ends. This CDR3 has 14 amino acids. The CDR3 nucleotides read TGTGCCAGCAAAATCTACAGGGTTAACACTGAAGCTTTCTTT. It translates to CASKIYRVNTEAFF.

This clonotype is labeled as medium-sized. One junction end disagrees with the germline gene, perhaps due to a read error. CDR3 sequence: CASSPNGGNIETQYF. The CDR3 coding sequence is TGTGCTAGCAGCCCAAACGGGGGCAACATCGAGACCCAGTACTTC. The chain employs TRBV7-7 and TRBJ2-5; possibly TRBD1 or TRBD2 for D (6 bases each). The CDR3 is made up of 15 amino acids. CDR1 and CDR2 from the germline V gene are SSHAT and FNYEAQ (reference sequence).

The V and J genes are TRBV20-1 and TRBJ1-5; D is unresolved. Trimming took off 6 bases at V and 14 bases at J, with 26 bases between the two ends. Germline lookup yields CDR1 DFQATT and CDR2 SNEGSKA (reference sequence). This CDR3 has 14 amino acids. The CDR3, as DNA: TGCAGTGCCAGGAGCGGGAGGATCACCTCCTACGAGCATTTT. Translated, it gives CSARSGRITSYEHF.

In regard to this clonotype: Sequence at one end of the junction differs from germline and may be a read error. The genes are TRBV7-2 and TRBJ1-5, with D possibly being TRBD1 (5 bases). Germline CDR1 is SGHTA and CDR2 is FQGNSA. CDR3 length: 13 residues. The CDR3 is CASNLEGNQPQHF. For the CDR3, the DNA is TGTGCCAGCAACTTAGAGGGGAATCAGCCCCAGCATTTT.

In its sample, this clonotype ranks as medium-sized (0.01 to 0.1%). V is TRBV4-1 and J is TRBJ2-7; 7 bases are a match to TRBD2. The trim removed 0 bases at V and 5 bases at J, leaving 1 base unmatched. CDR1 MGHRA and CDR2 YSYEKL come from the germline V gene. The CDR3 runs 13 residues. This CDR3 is CASSQDRGDEQYF. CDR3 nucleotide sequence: TGCGCCAGCAGCCAAGATCGGGGGGACGAGCAGTACTTC.